This TCR beta chain was sequenced during a study of PD-1 blockade in classical Hodgkin lymphoma. The study, taken as a whole, reports: When set against healthy donors, newly diagnosed patients were reported to show lower baseline TCR diversity. The repertoire differences lack a defined cause, possibly disease activity or prior therapy.

Autologous stem cell transplantation was followed by relapse in every patient, and brentuximab vedotin exposure varied. Reported best responses ranged across complete response, partial response or progressive disease. V was clipped by 8 bases and J by 0 bases, with 11 bases between them. CDR1 and CDR2 from the germline V gene are LNHDA and SQIVND (reference sequence). The CDR3 extends over 13 amino acids. For this clone: Its antigen remains unknown.

Profiled with immunoSEQ multiplex PCR; TCRdb holds only in-frame clones, not every one. The sample contains roughly 38,000 clones, about 86% of which appear only once. The chain links TRBV19 to TRBJ2-7; tentatively, D is TRBD1 or TRBD2 (6 bases each). Sequenced here: peripheral blood mononuclear cells (PBMCs), sampled before the second cycle of nivolumab. This receptor was identified in a human donor with classical Hodgkin lymphoma. CDR3 bases: TGTGCCAGTGGGGGGCTGAGCTCCTACGAGCAGTACTTC. Translating gives CASGGLSSYEQYF.